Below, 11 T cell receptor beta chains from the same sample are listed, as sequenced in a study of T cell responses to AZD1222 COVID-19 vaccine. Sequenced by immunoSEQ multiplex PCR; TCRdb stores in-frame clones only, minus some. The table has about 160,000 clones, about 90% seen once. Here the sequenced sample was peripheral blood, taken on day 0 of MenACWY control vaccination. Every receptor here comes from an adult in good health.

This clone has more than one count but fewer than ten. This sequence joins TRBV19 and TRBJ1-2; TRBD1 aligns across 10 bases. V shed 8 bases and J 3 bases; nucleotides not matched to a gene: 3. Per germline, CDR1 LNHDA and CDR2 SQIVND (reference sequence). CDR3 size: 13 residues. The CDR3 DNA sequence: TGTGCCAGTCTGGGGACAGGGGACTATGGCTACACCTTC. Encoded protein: CASLGTGDYGYTF.

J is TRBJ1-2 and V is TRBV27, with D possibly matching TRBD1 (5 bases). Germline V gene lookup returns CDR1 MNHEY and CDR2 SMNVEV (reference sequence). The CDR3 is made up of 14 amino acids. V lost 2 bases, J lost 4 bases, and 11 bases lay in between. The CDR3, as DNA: TGTGCCAGCAGTTTAAGGGGTCCTCCCTATGGCTACACCTTC. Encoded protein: CASSLRGPPYGYTF.

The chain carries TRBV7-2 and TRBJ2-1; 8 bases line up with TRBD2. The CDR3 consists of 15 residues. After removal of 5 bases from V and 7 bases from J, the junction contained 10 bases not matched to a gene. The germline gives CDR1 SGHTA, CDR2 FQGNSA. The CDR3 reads CASSRPGTSYNEQFF. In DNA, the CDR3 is TGTGCCAGCAGCCGGCCGGGGACTAGTTATAATGAGCAGTTCTTC.

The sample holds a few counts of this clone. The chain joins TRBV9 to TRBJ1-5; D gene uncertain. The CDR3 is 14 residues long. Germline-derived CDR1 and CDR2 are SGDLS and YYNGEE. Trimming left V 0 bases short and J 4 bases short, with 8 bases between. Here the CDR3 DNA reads TGTGCCAGCAGCGTAGGAGGTCCGAATCAGCCCCAGCATTTT. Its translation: CASSVGGPNQPQHF.

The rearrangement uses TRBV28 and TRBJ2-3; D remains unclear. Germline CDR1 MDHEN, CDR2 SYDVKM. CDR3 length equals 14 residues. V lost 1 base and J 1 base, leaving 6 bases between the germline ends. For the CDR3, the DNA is TGTGCCAGCAGTTTATTGGCGGGCACAGATACGCAGTATTTT. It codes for CASSLLAGTDTQYF.

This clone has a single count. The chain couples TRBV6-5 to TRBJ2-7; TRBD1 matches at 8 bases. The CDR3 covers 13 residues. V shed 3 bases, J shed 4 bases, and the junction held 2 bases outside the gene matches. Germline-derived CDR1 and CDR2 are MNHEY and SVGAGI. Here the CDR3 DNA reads TGTGCCAGCAGTTATGACAGGGGTTACGAGCAGTACTTC. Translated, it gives CASSYDRGYEQYF.

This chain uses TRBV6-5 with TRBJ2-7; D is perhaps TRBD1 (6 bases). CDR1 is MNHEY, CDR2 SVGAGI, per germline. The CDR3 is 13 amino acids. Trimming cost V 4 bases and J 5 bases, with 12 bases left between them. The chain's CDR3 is CASSWQGNNEQYF. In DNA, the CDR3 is TGTGCCAGCAGTTGGCAGGGGAATAACGAGCAGTACTTC.

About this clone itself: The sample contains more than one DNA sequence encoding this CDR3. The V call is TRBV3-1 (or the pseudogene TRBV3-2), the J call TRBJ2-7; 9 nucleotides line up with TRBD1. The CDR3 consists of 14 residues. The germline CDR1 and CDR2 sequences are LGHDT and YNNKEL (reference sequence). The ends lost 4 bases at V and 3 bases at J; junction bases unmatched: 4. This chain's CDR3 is CASSPPGQGYEQYF. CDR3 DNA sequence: TGTGCCAGCAGCCCGCCGGGACAGGGCTACGAGCAGTACTTC.

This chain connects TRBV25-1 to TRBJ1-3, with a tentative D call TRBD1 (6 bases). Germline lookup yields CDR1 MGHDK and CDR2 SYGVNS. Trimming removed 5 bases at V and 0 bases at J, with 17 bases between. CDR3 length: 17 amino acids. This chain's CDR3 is CASSSHADSRSGNTIYF. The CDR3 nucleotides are TGTGCCAGCAGTTCCCACGCGGACAGCCGCTCTGGAAACACCATATATTTT.

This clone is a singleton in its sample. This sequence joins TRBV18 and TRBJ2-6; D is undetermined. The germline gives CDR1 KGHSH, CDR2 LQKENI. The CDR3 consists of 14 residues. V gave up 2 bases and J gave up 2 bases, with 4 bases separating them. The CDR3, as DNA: TGTGCCAGCTCACCAGGCACTGGGGCCAACGTCCTGACTTTC. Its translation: CASSPGTGANVLTF.

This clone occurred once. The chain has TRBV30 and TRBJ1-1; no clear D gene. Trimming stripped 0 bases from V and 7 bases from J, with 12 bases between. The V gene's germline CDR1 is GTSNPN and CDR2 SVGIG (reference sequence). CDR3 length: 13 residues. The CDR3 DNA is TGTGCCTGGAGTGTAAGTGGATTTGGTGAAGCTTTCTTT. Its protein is CAWSVSGFGEAFF.